A single sample is the source of the 14 T cell receptor beta chains below, sequenced in a study of early T cells in non-severe SARS-CoV-2 infection. Using its own MiXCR run on the 5' RACE reads, TCRdb lists one record per CDR3 protein. The data contain about 32,000 distinct CDR3 sequences, about 5% of them seen just once; the ten biggest clones take up approximately 3.5%. Sequencing used whole blood. Receptors originate from an adult who was a healthcare worker with PCR-confirmed SARS-CoV-2 infection or an uninfected control (not recorded which).

J is TRBJ2-1 and V is TRBV12-3 or TRBV12-4; the match to TRBD2 covers 10 bases. The ends lost 6 bases at V and 12 bases at J; junction bases unmatched: 17. This CDR3 contains 16 residues. CDR3 sequence (DNA): TGTGCCAGCAGCCAAGGACTAGCGGTCGAGTACGAAGGGCAGTTCTTC. Protein product: CASSQGLAVEYEGQFF.

This clonotype has only a few counts. J is TRBJ2-3 and V is TRBV28; 8 nucleotides agree with TRBD2. V dropped 5 bases and J dropped 7; count of bases not matched to a gene: 11. Germline V gene sequence: CDR1 MDHEN, CDR2 SYDVKM. CDR3 length equals 15 residues. The CDR3 nucleotides are TGTGCCAGCAGTCCCTCCCCGGGACTAGTAAATACGCAGTATTTT. This encodes CASSPSPGLVNTQYF.

In its sample, this clonotype was seen many times. The genes are TRBV19 and TRBJ2-3; D ambiguous. CDR1 is LNHDA and CDR2 is SQIVND in the germline V gene (reference sequence). This CDR3 contains 18 residues. The ends were cut back, 7 bases at V and 2 bases at J, with 25 bases in the middle. The CDR3 protein is CASTNLGRTVGNTDTQYF. CDR3 in DNA: TGTGCCAGTACCAATTTAGGACGGACCGTGGGGAACACAGATACGCAGTATTTT.

This clonotype has at least ten counts. The CDR3 spells CASSSPTGYNEQFF. In DNA, the CDR3 is TGCGCCAGCAGTTCCCCCACGGGCTACAATGAGCAGTTCTTC. The chain has TRBV5-1 and TRBJ2-1; D unresolved. With 5 bases removed from V and 3 bases from J, the gap between germline ends came to 12 bases. The CDR3 extends over 14 amino acids. Germline CDR1 is SGHRS and CDR2 is YFSETQ.

This clonotype was counted between two and nine times. CDR3 loop: CSARGSEWSTDTQYF. The CDR3 DNA reads TGCAGTGCTAGAGGATCGGAATGGAGCACAGATACGCAGTATTTT. V gene TRBV20-1 combines with J gene TRBJ2-3; no reliable D call. Germline V gene sequence: CDR1 DFQATT, CDR2 SNEGSKA (reference sequence). The V end was cut by 1 base, the J end by 0 bases, with 11 bases between. CDR3 length equals 15 residues.

The chain carries TRBV7-2 and TRBJ1-6; unclear D gene. The CDR3 extends over 16 amino acids. V lost 1 base and J 7 bases, leaving 14 bases between the germline ends. Germline CDR1 is SGHTA and CDR2 is FQGNSA. CDR3 nucleotides: TGTGCCAGCAGCTTAGTGCACCCTCCCCGAAATTCACCCCTCCACTTT. Protein sequence: CASSLVHPPRNSPLHF.

The CDR3 DNA sequence: TGTGCCAGCAGCGTAAGAGGGAGCACCGGGGAGCTGTTTTTT. It yields the protein CASSVRGSTGELFF. The rearrangement uses TRBV9 and TRBJ2-2; D possibly corresponds to TRBD2 (5 bases). Trimming cost V 1 base and J 4 bases, with 8 bases left between them. The CDR3 is 14 amino acids. The germline CDR1 and CDR2 sequences are SGDLS and YYNGEE.

This clonotype appeared many times. The chain recombines TRBV7-3 with TRBJ2-5, with TRBD2 as a possible D gene (6 bases). The germline gives CDR1 SGHTA, CDR2 FQGTGA. V was pared by 5 bases and J by 5 bases, with 21 bases between. The CDR3 extends over 16 amino acids. The CDR3 region has the DNA TGTGCCAGCAGCAAAGGGATTGGAGGAGGGCAGGAGACCCAGTACTTC. Amino acids: CASSKGIGGGQETQYF.

The chain carries TRBV12-3 or TRBV12-4 and TRBJ1-5; D unclear. The CDR3 consists of 12 residues. V was pared by 5 bases and J by 4 bases, with 6 bases between. CDR3 region: CASSVGNQPQHF. CDR3 DNA: TGTGCCAGCAGTGTGGGGAATCAGCCCCAGCATTTT.

This clonotype was seen repeatedly, ten times or more. The chain uses TRBV21-1 and TRBJ1-3; TRBD1, the D gene given by the table, was not confirmed from the DNA. TRBV21-1 is flagged as a pseudogene. The CDR3 is made up of 14 amino acids. CDR3 DNA sequence: TGTGCCAGCAGCAGAGGGGCGGATGGAAACACCATATATTTT. Its protein product is CASSRGADGNTIYF.

This chain connects TRBV6-5 to TRBJ2-7; weak D call: TRBD1 (6 bases). V lost 6 bases to trimming and J lost 2 bases, with 20 bases between them. CDR1 and CDR2 from the germline V gene are MNHEY and SVGAGI. The CDR3 runs 16 residues. The CDR3 sequence is CASSPSPDRPAYEQYF. The CDR3 nucleotides read TGTGCCAGCAGCCCATCCCCCGACAGGCCGGCCTACGAGCAGTACTTC.

This clonotype was seen a few times. This chain uses TRBV4-2 with TRBJ1-2, with 9 nucleotides matching TRBD1. The germline gives CDR1 LGHNA, CDR2 YNFKEQ. After removal of 3 bases from V and 0 bases from J, the junction contained 8 bases not matched to a gene. The CDR3 is 17 amino acids. This CDR3 reads CASSHQDRGQANYGYTF. In DNA, the CDR3 is TGTGCCAGCAGCCACCAGGACAGGGGACAAGCTAACTATGGCTACACCTTC.

The CDR3, as DNA: TGTGCCACCTCATTAGGGGGTCGGTCACCCCTCCACTTT. Translating gives CATSLGGRSPLHF. The chain joins TRBV7-8 to TRBJ1-6; D might be TRBD1 (6 bases). The CDR3 loop spans 13 amino acids. Germline V gene lookup returns CDR1 SGHVS and CDR2 FQNEAQ. Trimming pared 10 bases from V and 10 bases from J, leaving 17 bases between.

This clonotype was counted only a few times. V gene TRBV5-6 combines with J gene TRBJ2-3, with 8 bases matching TRBD1. J was trimmed by 1 base and V by 1 base; bases with no gene match: 2. The CDR3 sequence is 15 residues long. Germline assignment: CDR1 SGHDT and CDR2 YYEEEE. The CDR3 DNA is TGTGCCAGCAGCTTGTCGACAGGGGGCACAGATACGCAGTATTTT. Protein product: CASSLSTGGTDTQYF.